This TCR beta chain was sequenced during a study of cytomegalovirus exposure and HLA in healthy donors. The germline gives CDR1 MNHNS, CDR2 SASEGT. V dropped 3 bases and J dropped 10 bases, with 24 bases sitting between them. The CDR3 has 16 residues. This clone has only a few counts. Its cognate antigen is unknown. A multiplex PCR was run with 60 Vbeta primers and 13 Jbeta primers. Original processing notes: Roughly 11 million shared chains were among the roughly 80 million unique TCR beta chains that a later analysis counted. TCRdb keeps only in-frame clones here, not all; method: immunoSEQ multiplex PCR. V and J calls and clone size are as listed in that table; D and trimming were resolved from the DNA. The data contain roughly 140,000 clones, around 66% of them singletons. General observations from the study: Researchers catalogued some 160 TCR beta chains as cytomegalovirus-associated. An analysis that was carried out later associated approximately 17,000 TCR beta sequences with HLA alleles at 0.05 false discovery rate.

Sequences were obtained from PBMCs. This clonotype originated in a woman in her 30s in good health and CMV-seropositive. The chain couples TRBV6-1 to TRBJ2-5; D is possibly TRBD1 (6 bases). DNA of the CDR3: TGTGCCAGCAGTGAGGAATTTTTCCAGGGGCCCCCAGGCCAGTACTTC. This sequence encodes CASSEEFFQGPPGQYF.